This T cell receptor (beta chain) was profiled in a study of CD8 T cells in ankylosing spondylitis. General study findings and limits: Blood from ankylosing spondylitis patients appeared to carry a characteristic roughly eight-variant TCR beta motif. Earlier reports found some motif variants in synovial fluid and blood in reactive arthritis. As for the disease-linked clones, they showed a CD8+ phenotype and occurred at relatively low frequencies in peripheral blood. There was reportedly significant enrichment of clones that were disease-linked in matched ankylosing spondylitis synovial fluid.

There are a few counts of this clonotype. What it binds is not known. Researchers built TCR beta libraries using quantitative 5'-RACE with molecular barcodes. MiXCR, applied by TCRdb to the 5' RACE reads, yields one record per CDR3 protein. The data hold 450,000 or so distinct CDR3 sequences, with more than 25% observed a single time. CDR1 is SGHKS and CDR2 is YYEKEE in the germline V gene (reference sequence). The germline V and J ends were trimmed by 0 bases and 1 base, with 15 bases remaining between them. CDR3 size: 17 residues. The chain combines TRBV5-5 with TRBJ2-3; D is undetermined. The TCR sequence derives from a male donor with ankylosing spondylitis. The specimen was blood, either unsorted or a sorted T cell fraction (not recorded which). In DNA form, the CDR3 reads TGTGCCAGCAGCTTGGGGTTGCGAGTACCTCGCACAGATACGCAGTATTTT. The encoded protein is CASSLGLRVPRTDTQYF.